The sequence of this TCR beta chain was determined in a study of TIL therapy for anti-PD-1-resistant metastatic lung cancer. CDR1 SGHVS and CDR2 FNYEAQ come from the germline V gene. Trimming removed 0 bases from V and 2 bases from J; junction bases left unmatched: 6. The CDR3 spans 16 residues. Sequencing used immunoSEQ v3. Each library reached some 2 million read pairs, or about 4.5-6.5 million at deep level. This table comes from immunoSEQ multiplex PCR, and its TCRdb copy is limited to in-frame clones, with some not included. Of 25,000 to 30,000 clones listed, about two thirds are singletons. Indicated time point: pre-treatment sample, taken before nivolumab and TIL therapy. Pleural nodules or supraclavicular lymph nodes made up most of the excised metastases sampled. Tumor harvest preceded PD-1/PD-L1 blockade, followed by nivolumab treatment.

The sequencing used tumor tissue, collected at baseline. The chain employs TRBV7-6 and TRBJ2-5; 7 bases map to TRBD1. The sequence came from a person aged 25-79 years with non-small cell lung cancer. The CDR3 DNA reads as TGTGCCAGCAGCTTAGCGGTGACAGGGCTACAAGAGACCCAGTACTTC. Its translation is CASSLAVTGLQETQYF.